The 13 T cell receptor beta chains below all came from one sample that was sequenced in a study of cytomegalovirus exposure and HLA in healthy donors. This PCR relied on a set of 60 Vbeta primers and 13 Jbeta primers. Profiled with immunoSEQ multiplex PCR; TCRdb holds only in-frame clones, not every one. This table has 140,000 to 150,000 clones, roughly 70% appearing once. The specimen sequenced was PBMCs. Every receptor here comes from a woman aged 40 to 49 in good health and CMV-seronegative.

Written as DNA, the CDR3 is TGTGCCAGCAGTGCTAACCGGGACAGGGGTCAGTACTTC. Protein product: CASSANRDRGQYF. V is TRBV27 and J is TRBJ2-7; 10 bases are a match to TRBD1. The CDR3 has 13 residues. Germline V lookup: CDR1 MNHEY, CDR2 SMNVEV (reference sequence). J lost 10 bases, V lost 5 bases, and 8 bases had no gene match.

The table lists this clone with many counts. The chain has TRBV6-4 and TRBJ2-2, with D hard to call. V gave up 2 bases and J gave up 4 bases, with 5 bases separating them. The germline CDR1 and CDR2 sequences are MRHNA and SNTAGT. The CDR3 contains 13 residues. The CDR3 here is CASSDRGTGELFF. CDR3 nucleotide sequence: TGTGCCAGCAGTGACCGCGGCACCGGGGAGCTGTTTTTT.

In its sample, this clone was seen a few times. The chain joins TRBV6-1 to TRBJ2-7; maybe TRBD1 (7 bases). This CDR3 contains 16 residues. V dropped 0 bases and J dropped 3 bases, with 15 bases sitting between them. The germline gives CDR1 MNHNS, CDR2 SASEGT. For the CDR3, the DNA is TGTGCCAGCAGTGAAGCGGCGGGCAGGGGGGACTACGAGCAGTACTTC. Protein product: CASSEAAGRGDYEQYF.

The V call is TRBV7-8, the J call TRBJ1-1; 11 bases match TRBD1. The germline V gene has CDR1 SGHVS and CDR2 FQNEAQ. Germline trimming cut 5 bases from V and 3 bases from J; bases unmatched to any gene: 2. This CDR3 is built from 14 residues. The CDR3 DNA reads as TGTGCCAGCAGCCAGGGACAGGGGGACACTGAAGCTTTCTTT. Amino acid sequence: CASSQGQGDTEAFF.

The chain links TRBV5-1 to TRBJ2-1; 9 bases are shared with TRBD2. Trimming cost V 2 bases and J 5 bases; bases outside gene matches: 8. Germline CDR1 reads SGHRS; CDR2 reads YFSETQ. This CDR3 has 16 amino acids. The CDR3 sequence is CASSLGGRVRDNEQFF. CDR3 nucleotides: TGCGCCAGCAGCTTAGGCGGGAGGGTTCGGGACAATGAGCAGTTCTTC. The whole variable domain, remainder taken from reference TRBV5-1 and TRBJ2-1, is KAGVTQTPRYLIKTRGQQVTLSCSPISGHRSVSWYQQTPGQGLQFLFEYFSETQRNKGNFPGRFSGRQFSNSRSEMNVSTLELGDSALYLCASSLGGRVRDNEQFFGPGTRLTVL.

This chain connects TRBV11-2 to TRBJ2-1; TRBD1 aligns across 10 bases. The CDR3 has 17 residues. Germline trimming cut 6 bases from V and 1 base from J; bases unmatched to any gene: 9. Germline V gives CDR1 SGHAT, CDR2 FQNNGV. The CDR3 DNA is TGTGCCAGCAGTTCGGTTAGGGGACAGGGGTCCTACAATGAGCAGTTCTTC. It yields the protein CASSSVRGQGSYNEQFF.

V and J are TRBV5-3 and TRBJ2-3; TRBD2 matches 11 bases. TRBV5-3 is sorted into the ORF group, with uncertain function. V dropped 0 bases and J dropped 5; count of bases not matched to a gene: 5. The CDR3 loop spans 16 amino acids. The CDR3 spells CARSLVLAGVVDTQYF. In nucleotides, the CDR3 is TGTGCCAGAAGCTTGGTACTAGCGGGGGTAGTAGATACGCAGTATTTT.

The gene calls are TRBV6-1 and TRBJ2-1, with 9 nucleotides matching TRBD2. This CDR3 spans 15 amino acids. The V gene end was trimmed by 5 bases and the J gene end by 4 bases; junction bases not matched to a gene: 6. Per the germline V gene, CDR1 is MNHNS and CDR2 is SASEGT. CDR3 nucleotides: TGTGCCAGCAGTCTGGCTAGCGGGGAGTACAATGAGCAGTTCTTC. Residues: CASSLASGEYNEQFF.

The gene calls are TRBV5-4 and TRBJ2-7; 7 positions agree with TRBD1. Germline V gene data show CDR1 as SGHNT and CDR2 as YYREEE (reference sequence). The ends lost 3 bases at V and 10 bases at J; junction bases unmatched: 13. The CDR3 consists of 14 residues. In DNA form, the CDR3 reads TGTGCCAGCAGCTCAGCAAACTTACAGGGGTTACAGTACTTC. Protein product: CASSSANLQGLQYF. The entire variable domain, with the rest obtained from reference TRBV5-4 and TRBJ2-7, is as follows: ETGVTQSPTHLIKTRGQQVTLRCSSQSGHNTVSWYQQALGQGPQFIFQYYREEENGRGNFPPRFSGLQFPNYSSELNVNALELDDSALYLCASSSANLQGLQYFGPGTRLTVT.

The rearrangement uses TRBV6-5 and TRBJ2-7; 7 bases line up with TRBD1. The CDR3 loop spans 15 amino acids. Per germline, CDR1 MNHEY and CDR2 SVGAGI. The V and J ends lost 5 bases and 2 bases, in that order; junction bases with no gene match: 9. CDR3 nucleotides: TGTGCCAGCAGTCAGACCGGGACAGTCACCTACGAGCAGTACTTC. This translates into CASSQTGTVTYEQYF.

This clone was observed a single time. CDR3 nucleotide sequence: TGTGCCAGCAGCCCTTACCCCCGGGACTTAAGCTCCTACGAGCAGTACTTC. Its protein product is CASSPYPRDLSSYEQYF. This sequence joins TRBV7-2 and TRBJ2-7, with D possibly TRBD2 on 6 matching bases. This CDR3 is built from 17 residues. CDR1 and CDR2 from the germline V gene are SGHTA and FQGNSA. V lost 5 bases and J 0 bases, leaving 20 bases between the germline ends. Looking up the rest from reference TRBV7-2 and TRBJ2-7 gives the full variable domain: GAGVSQSPSNKVTEKGKDVELRCDPISGHTALYWYRQSLGQGLEFLIYFQGNSAPDKSGLPSDRFSAERTGGSVSTLTIQRTQQEDSAVYLCASSPYPRDLSSYEQYFGPGTRLTVT.

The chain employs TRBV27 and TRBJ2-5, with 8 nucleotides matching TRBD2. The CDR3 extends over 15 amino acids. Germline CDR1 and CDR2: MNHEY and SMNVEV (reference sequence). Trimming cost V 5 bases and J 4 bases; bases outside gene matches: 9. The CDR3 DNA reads TGTGCCAGCAGTCAGAGCGGGAGTATGGGAGAGACCCAGTACTTC. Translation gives CASSQSGSMGETQYF.

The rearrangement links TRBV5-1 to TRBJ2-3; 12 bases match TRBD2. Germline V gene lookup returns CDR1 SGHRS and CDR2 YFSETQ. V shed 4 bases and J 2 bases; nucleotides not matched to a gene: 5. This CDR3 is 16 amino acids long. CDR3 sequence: CASSLGLAGLTDTQYF. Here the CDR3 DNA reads TGCGCCAGCAGCCTCGGACTAGCGGGGCTCACAGATACGCAGTATTTT.